This T cell receptor (beta chain) was documented in a study of shared clonotypes between healthy human individuals. Study-wide results and limits: A handful of donors had around 5% of their naive CD4 clonotypes in common.

Of note for this clone: Its antigen is undetermined.

The CDR3 length is 14 residues. Germline-derived CDR1 and CDR2 are MNHEY and SMNVEV (reference sequence). Trimming took 8 bases from V and 7 from J, leaving 18 bases between them. CD8 cells regarded as naive lacked CD45RO, were positively chosen for CCR7, and omitted terminally differentiated effector memory CD45RA+ cells. TCRdb keeps only in-frame clones here, not all; method: immunoSEQ multiplex PCR. The table lists hundreds of thousands of clones, about 95% of them singletons, with 0.11% in the top ten. The rearrangement uses TRBV27 and TRBJ1-5; tentative D call: TRBD1 (5 bases). Source material: naive CD8+ T cells sorted from blood. This TCR came from a woman aged 25 to 45 in good health. The CDR3 protein is CASSIGAGEQPQHF. The CDR3 coding sequence is TGTGCCAGCTCAATCGGGGCAGGTGAGCAGCCCCAGCATTTT.